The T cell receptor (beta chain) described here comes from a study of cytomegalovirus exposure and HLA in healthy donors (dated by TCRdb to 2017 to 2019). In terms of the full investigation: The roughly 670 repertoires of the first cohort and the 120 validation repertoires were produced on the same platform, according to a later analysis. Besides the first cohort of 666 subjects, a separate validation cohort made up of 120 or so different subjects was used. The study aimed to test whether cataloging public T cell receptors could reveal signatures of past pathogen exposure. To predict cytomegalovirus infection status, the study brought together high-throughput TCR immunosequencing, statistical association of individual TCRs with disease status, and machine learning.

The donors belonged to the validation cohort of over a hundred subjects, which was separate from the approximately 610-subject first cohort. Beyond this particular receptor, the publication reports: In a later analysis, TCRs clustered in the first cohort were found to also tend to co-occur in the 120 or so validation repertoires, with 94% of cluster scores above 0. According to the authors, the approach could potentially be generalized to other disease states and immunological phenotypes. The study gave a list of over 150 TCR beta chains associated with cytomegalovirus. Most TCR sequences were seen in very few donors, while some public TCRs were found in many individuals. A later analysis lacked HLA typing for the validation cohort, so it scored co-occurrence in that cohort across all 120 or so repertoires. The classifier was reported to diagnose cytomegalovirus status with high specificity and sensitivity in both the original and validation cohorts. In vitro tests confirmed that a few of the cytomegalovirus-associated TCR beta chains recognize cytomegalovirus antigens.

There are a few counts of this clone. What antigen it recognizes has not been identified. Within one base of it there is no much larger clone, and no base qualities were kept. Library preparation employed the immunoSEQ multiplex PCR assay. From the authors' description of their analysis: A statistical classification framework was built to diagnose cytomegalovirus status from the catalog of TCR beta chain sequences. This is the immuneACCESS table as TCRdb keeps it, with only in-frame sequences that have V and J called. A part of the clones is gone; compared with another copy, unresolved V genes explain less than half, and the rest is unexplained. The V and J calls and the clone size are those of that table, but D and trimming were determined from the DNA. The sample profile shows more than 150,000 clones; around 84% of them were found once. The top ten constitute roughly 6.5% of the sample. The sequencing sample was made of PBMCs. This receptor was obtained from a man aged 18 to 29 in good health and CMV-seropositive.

The CDR3 in this case is CASGAGQGEVGELFF. In nucleotide form, the sequence is TGTGCCAGCGGTGCGGGACAGGGGGAAGTCGGGGAGCTGTTTTTT. The sequence joins TRBV28 to TRBJ2-2; 11 bases in the middle match TRBD1. From cysteine to phenylalanine, the CDR3 is 15 amino acids long. CDR3 DNA is the only sequence kept; it has 45 bases, read in frame from the first base. From a lookup of the germline V gene, CDR1 and CDR2 are MDHEN and SYDVKM. V trim: 8 bases; J trim: 7 bases; unmatched bases: 9.